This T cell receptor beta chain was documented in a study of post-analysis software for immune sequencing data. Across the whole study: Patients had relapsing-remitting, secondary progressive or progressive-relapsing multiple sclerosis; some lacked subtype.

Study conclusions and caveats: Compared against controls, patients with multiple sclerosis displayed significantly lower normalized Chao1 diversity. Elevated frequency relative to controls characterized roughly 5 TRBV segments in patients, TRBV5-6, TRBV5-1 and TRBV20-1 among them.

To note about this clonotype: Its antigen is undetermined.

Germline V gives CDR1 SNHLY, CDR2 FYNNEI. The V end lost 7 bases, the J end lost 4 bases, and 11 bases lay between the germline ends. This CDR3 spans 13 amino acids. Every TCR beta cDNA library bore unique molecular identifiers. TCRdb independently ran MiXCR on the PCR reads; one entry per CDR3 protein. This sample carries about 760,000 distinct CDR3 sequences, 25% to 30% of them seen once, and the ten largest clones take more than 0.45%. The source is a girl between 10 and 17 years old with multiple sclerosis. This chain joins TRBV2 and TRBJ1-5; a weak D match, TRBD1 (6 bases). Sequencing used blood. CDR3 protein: CASTRQVNQPQHF. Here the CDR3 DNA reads TGTGCCAGCACAAGACAGGTGAATCAGCCCCAGCATTTT.